These 3 T cell receptor beta chains were sequenced from one sample in a study of T-cell reconstitution after alpha-beta-depleted transplantation in children. Unique molecular identifiers were built into the TCRbeta library. One entry per CDR3 protein, called by TCRdb with MiXCR from the PCR reads. The sample consists of about 100,000 distinct CDR3 sequences, about 6% of them appearing once. This specimen consisted of PBMCs, mostly from graft donor cells, obtained 60 days after TCRalphabeta/CD19-depleted stem cell transplant. Every receptor here comes from a female patient aged 2-9 years who had a stem cell transplant for Fanconi anemia, so the T cells may come from the graft donor.

In its sample, this clonotype was seen many times. This chain uses TRBV4-2 with TRBJ2-7, with TRBD1 matching 7 bases. The germline V gene encodes CDR1 LGHNA and CDR2 YNFKEQ. Trimming at V came to 0 bases and at J to 3 bases, leaving 11 bases not matched to a gene. The CDR3 is made up of 17 amino acids. The CDR3 region has the DNA TGTGCCAGCAGCCAAGAAGGGGCCGACAGGGCCCTCTACGAGCAGTACTTC. Its protein is CASSQEGADRALYEQYF.

This clonotype occurred many times. This sequence joins TRBV21-1 and TRBJ2-6. TRBV21-1 is termed a pseudogene. This CDR3 is built from 17 residues. CDR3 coding DNA: TGTGCCAGCAGCAAAGCCAGAAATAGGGCTGGGGCCAACGTCCTGACTTTC. Encoded protein: CASSKARNRAGANVLTF.

This clonotype has at least ten counts. This chain joins TRBV5-1 and TRBJ2-2; 7 nucleotides agree with TRBD2. Germline V gives CDR1 SGHRS, CDR2 YFSETQ. The length of the CDR3 is 15 residues. V trimming: 0 bases; J trimming: 7 bases; junction bases outside the gene matches: 6. CDR3 loop: CASSLELLAIGELFF. The DNA for the CDR3 is TGCGCCAGCAGCTTGGAGTTACTAGCGATCGGGGAGCTGTTTTTT.